Listed below are T cell receptor beta chains from one sample, sequenced in a study of cytomegalovirus exposure and HLA in healthy donors. Clones were read by immunoSEQ multiplex PCR, and TCRdb kept only the in-frame ones, dropping some. The repertoire holds 150,000 to 200,000 clones, with roughly 80% as singletons. The specimen sequenced was PBMCs. The receptor source for this set is a woman younger than 30 in good health and CMV-seronegative. Each CDR3 is given with its conserved first and last residue. Each record gives: clone size, V gene, J gene, D gene, CDR3 protein, CDR3 DNA. A D gene is named only where the DNA matches it firmly. A clone size is listed for some rows: how often the clone was seen (once, few, many), or a class if it is expanded.

>.|TRBV9|TRBJ2-7|.
CASSPGTNPSYEQYF
TGTGCCAGCAGCCCTGGGACAAACCCCTCCTACGAGCAGTACTTC
>once|TRBV30|TRBJ2-2|TRBD1
CAWRGTGGTGELFF
TGTGCCTGGAGGGGGACAGGGGGCACCGGGGAGCTGTTTTTT
>.|TRBV7-9|TRBJ2-3|TRBD2
CASSSRGASGKYTDTQYF
TGTGCCAGCAGCTCACGGGGGGCTAGCGGGAAATACACAGATACGCAGTATTTT
>.|TRBV19|TRBJ2-5|.
CASSIEQGETQYF
TGTGCCAGTAGTATAGAGCAGGGGGAGACCCAGTACTTC
>.|TRBV7-9|TRBJ2-2|.
CASSLGGLANTGELFF
TGTGCCAGCAGCTTAGGGGGACTGGCGAACACCGGGGAGCTGTTTTTT
>.|TRBV6-1|TRBJ1-5|.
CASSEGRGQPQHF
TGTGCCAGCAGTGAAGGAAGGGGCCAGCCCCAGCATTTT
>.|TRBV7-6|TRBJ2-7|.
CASSLSTREGVSYEQYF
TGTGCCAGCAGCTTAAGCACTCGAGAGGGGGTCTCCTACGAGCAGTACTTC
>.|TRBV7-9|TRBJ2-7|TRBD1
CASSSSPGGGNYEQYF
TGTGCCAGCAGCTCATCCCCAGGGGGCGGGAACTACGAGCAGTACTTC
>.|TRBV25-1|TRBJ2-5|TRBD2
CASRTSGSNRLETQYF
TGTGCCAGCAGGACTAGCGGGAGTAACCGCCTAGAGACCCAGTACTTC
>.|TRBV28|TRBJ2-1|TRBD2
CASSPPSGAVNEQFF
TGTGCCAGCAGTCCACCTAGCGGCGCTGTCAATGAGCAGTTCTTC
>.|TRBV6-6|TRBJ2-7|.
CASRQGPTYEQYF
TGTGCCAGCAGGCAGGGGCCAACCTACGAGCAGTACTTC
>.|TRBV5-8|TRBJ1-2|.
CASSRGRSGYTF
TGTGCCAGCAGCCGCGGGAGGTCTGGCTACACCTTC
>few|TRBV5-1|TRBJ2-7|.
CASSASGGKSSYEQYF
TGCGCCAGCAGCGCCTCTGGGGGGAAAAGCTCCTACGAGCAGTACTTC
>.|TRBV25-1|TRBJ2-5|TRBD1
CASSLQGVLMAQYF
TGTGCCAGCAGCCTACAGGGGGTCCTTATGGCCCAGTACTTC
>.|TRBV2|TRBJ2-7|TRBD1
CASRTNRGPYEQYF
TGTGCCAGCAGGACTAACAGGGGCCCCTACGAGCAGTACTTC
>.|TRBV29-1|TRBJ2-1|TRBD2
CSVAAGATYNEQFF
TGCAGCGTTGCAGCGGGAGCCACCTACAATGAGCAGTTCTTC
>.|TRBV28|TRBJ2-1|.
CASSVSTPSNEQFF
TGTGCCAGCAGTGTCTCCACCCCTAGCAATGAGCAGTTCTTC
>.|TRBV7-3|TRBJ2-3|TRBD2
CASSLRARGRATDTQYF
TGTGCCAGCAGCTTACGGGCCCGAGGGAGGGCCACAGATACGCAGTATTTT
>few|TRBV12-5|TRBJ2-7|TRBD2
CASGLPKPWGGAYEQYF
TGTGCTAGTGGTTTGCCCAAACCTTGGGGGGGGGCCTACGAGCAGTACTTC
>.|TRBV7-9|TRBJ1-5|TRBD1
CASSAEGTGSNQPQHF
TGTGCCAGCAGCGCAGAAGGGACAGGGAGCAATCAGCCCCAGCATTTT
>few|TRBV6-1|TRBJ2-1|.
CASSEARGTRDNEQFF
TGTGCCAGCAGTGAAGCAAGGGGCACCCGGGACAATGAGCAGTTCTTC
>.|TRBV28|TRBJ1-4|TRBD1
CASSSPLEGAEEKLFF
TGTGCCAGCAGTTCGCCCCTGGAGGGGGCTGAAGAAAAACTGTTTTTT
>few|TRBV11-2|TRBJ2-5|TRBD2
CASSLIHARGLAGGETQYF
TGTGCCAGCAGCCTAATTCATGCCCGGGGACTAGCGGGAGGGGAGACCCAGTACTTC
>few|TRBV9|TRBJ1-5|.
CASSVDLRYAQPQHF
TGTGCCAGCAGCGTAGACCTCAGGTACGCTCAGCCCCAGCATTTT
>once|TRBV5-1|TRBJ2-2|.
CASSPRNTGELFF
TGCGCCAGCAGCCCTAGGAACACCGGGGAGCTGTTTTTT
>once|TRBV28|TRBJ1-2|.
CASSLPPARSNYGYTF
TGTGCCAGCAGTTTACCCCCCGCCAGGTCTAACTATGGCTACACCTTC
>once|TRBV30|TRBJ2-7|.
CAWSGTKGSWEQYF
TGTGCCTGGAGCGGGACAAAGGGGTCGTGGGAGCAGTACTTC
>.|TRBV6-5|TRBJ2-1|TRBD1
CASTTQGVSYNEQFF
TGTGCCAGCACCACACAGGGGGTCTCCTACAATGAGCAGTTCTTC
>.|TRBV5-4|TRBJ2-1|.
CASSLGGGGGWRGEQFF
TGTGCCAGCAGCTTGGGGGGAGGGGGAGGTTGGAGGGGTGAGCAGTTCTTC
>once|TRBV11-1|TRBJ1-5|.
CASSLGFTGEGQPQHF
TGTGCCAGCAGCTTAGGGTTCACGGGGGAGGGTCAGCCCCAGCATTTT
>.|TRBV7-6|TRBJ2-7|.
CASSSDQMRGEQYF
TGTGCCAGCAGCTCGGACCAAATGCGGGGCGAGCAGTACTTC
>.|TRBV19|TRBJ2-1|.
CASSPPGGRIGNEQFF
TGTGCCAGTAGTCCCCCAGGGGGGAGAATCGGGAATGAGCAGTTCTTC
>.|TRBV27|TRBJ2-7|.
CASSSLGTLKYF
TGTGCCAGCAGTTCCCTCGGGACTCTTAAGTACTTC
>.|TRBV6-5|TRBJ2-3|.
CASSLPSDTQYF
TGTGCCAGCAGTCTACCTAGTGATACGCAGTATTTT
>.|TRBV9|TRBJ2-2|.
CASSVRGLHSGELFF
TGTGCCAGCAGCGTGAGAGGGTTACATTCCGGGGAGCTGTTTTTT
>.|TRBV7-9|TRBJ2-7|.
CASSRSGGGAYEQYF
TGTGCCAGCAGCCGAAGTGGAGGGGGGGCCTACGAGCAGTACTTC
>once|TRBV10-1|TRBJ2-3|.
CASSEMVKAGSTDTQYF
TGCGCCAGCAGTGAGATGGTTAAGGCAGGGAGCACAGATACGCAGTATTTT
>.|TRBV5-4|TRBJ2-4|TRBD1
CASRSRDRGNIQYF
TGTGCCAGCAGATCCCGGGACAGAGGAAACATTCAGTACTTC
>.|TRBV29-1|TRBJ1-2|TRBD1
CSVSSAGGSYGYTF
TGCAGCGTTTCTTCGGCAGGGGGCAGCTATGGCTACACCTTC